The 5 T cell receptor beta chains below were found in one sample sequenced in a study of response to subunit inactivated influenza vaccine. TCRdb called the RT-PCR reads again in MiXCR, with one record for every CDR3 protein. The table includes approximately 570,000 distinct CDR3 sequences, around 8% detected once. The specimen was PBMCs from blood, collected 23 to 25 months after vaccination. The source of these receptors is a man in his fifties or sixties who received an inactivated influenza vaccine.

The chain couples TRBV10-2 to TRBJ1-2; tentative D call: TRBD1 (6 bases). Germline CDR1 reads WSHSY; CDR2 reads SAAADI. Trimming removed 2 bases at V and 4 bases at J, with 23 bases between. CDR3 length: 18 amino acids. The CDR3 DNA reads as TGCGCCAGCAGTGAGGGGGGCAAAGCAGCCCCCTTTCGCTATGGCTACACCTTC. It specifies CASSEGGKAAPFRYGYTF.

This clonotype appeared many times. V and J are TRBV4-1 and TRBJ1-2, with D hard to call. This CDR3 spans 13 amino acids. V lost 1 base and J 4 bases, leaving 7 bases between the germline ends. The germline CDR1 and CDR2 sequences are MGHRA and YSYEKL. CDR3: CASSQGDLYGYTF. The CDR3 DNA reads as TGCGCCAGCAGCCAAGGGGATCTCTATGGCTACACCTTC.

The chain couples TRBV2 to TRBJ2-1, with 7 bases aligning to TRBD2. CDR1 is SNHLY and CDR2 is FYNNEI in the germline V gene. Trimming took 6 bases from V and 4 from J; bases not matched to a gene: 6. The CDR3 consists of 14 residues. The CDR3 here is CASSVRESYNEQFF. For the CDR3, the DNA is TGTGCCAGCAGCGTGCGGGAGTCGTACAATGAGCAGTTCTTC.

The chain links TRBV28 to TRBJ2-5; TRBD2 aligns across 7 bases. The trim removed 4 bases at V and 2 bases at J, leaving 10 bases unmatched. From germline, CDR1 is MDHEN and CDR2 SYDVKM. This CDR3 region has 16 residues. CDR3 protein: CASSSPGGGGQETQYF. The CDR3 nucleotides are TGTGCCAGCAGTTCACCGGGGGGAGGAGGACAAGAGACCCAGTACTTC.

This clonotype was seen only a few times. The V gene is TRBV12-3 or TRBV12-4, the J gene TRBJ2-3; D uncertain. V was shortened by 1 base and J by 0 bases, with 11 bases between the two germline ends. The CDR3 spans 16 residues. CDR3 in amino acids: CASSLVFLPSTDTQYF. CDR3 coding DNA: TGTGCCAGCAGTTTAGTCTTTTTACCTAGCACAGATACGCAGTATTTT.